The clone carrying this T cell receptor beta chain has just a few counts. Its antigen is still unknown. CDR1 and CDR2 from the germline V gene are SGHNT and YYREEE (reference sequence). V lost 4 bases to trimming and J lost 5 bases, with 20 bases between them. The CDR3 is made up of 16 amino acids. The PCR ran on 60 Vbeta and 13 Jbeta primers. Only in-frame clones appear in the TCRdb table, and some are missing; sequencing was by immunoSEQ multiplex PCR. The data hold about 160,000 clones, with about four fifths observed a single time. This sample is drawn from a study of cytomegalovirus exposure and HLA in healthy donors. The study, taken as a whole, reports: Later genetic work tied a missense DCLRE1C variant to beta-chain V and J trimming. As immune exposure information, only CMV serostatus was available. Sequencing probably produced one cluster of sequence variants that were highly shared.

Material for sequencing was PBMCs. V gene TRBV5-4 combines with J gene TRBJ2-3, with D maybe TRBD2 (6 bases). This TCR came from a male donor in good health and CMV-seropositive. The CDR3 DNA sequence: TGTGCCAGCAGCGGATACCGGGCGGGAAGGGGAGATACGCAGTATTTT. Amino acid sequence: CASSGYRAGRGDTQYF.